This T cell receptor beta chain was found in a study of blood T cell repertoires in COVID-19 (dated by TCRdb to between 2020 and 2021). Concerning the study at large: Samples covering the acute and convalescent phases of COVID-19 were provided by collaborators in the United States, Italy and Spain. The sample metadata nearly always contained a de-identified subject ID, COVID-19 status, age in years and sex. Samples were obtained from the ongoing ImmuneRACE study (first 160 participants) and from roughly 1,300 subjects provided by 6 global collaborators. Where available, HLA class I and class II types were obtained from metadata supplied by the sample provider rather than from assay-based typing. Deeply sampled blood TCRbeta repertoires from subjects exposed to, actively infected with, or recovered from COVID-19 were included in the dataset. The prospective study material was composed of cDNA or gDNA derived from T cells, B-cell-depleted T cells, or PBMCs. A freely available public database, intended as a resource for researchers studying the immune response to SARS-CoV-2, is where the repertoires were released.

Broader findings and caveats from the paper: Clinical and demographic metadata were provided uncurated, with the amount varying by source and participant.

This clone is a singleton in its sample. Its antigen has not been determined. The sample holds no much larger clone one base away, and base qualities are not on file. The immunoSEQ Assay, a bias-controlled multiplex PCR, was used to amplify TCRbeta CDR3 regions from genomic DNA. The authors processed their data as follows. Nucleated cell counts per sample were estimated from amplification of reference gene primers within the assay. To quantify the absolute abundance of each unique TCRbeta CDR3 rearrangement, sequence reads were collapsed and filtered. For each sample, productive Simpson clonality was calculated by taking the square root of Simpson's diversity index across productive rearrangements. Entries here come from immuneACCESS through TCRdb and include only in-frame sequences with V and J called. Some clones fail to appear in such tables; in the studies checked, an unresolved V gene covers under half of the shortfall, and the cause of the remainder is unknown. V, J and clone size were drawn from that table, and D and trimming were deduced from the DNA. The sample contains fewer than 250,000 clones, approximately 80% of them found a single time. The ten largest clones add up to about 7.4% of the sample.

Per the germline V gene, SGDLS is the CDR1 and YYNGEE is the CDR2. V and J are truncated by 4 bases and 3 bases respectively, leaving an intervening sequence of 7 bases. Taken from cysteine to phenylalanine, the CDR3 has 13 residues. Just CDR3 DNA is preserved here, 39 bases in frame from base 1. Collaborating institutions collected whole blood in K2EDTA tubes following their own protocols. For TCRbeta analysis, collaborators shipped samples as frozen whole blood, isolated PBMCs, or DNA extracted from either of those sample types. The chain employs TRBV9 and TRBJ1-4, with no D gene named confidently. The sequence came from a woman between 50 and 59 years old with acute or convalescent COVID-19. Sequencing was done on a sample of peripheral blood. The CDR3 in this case is CASSFRPNEKLFF. The base sequence is TGTGCCAGCAGCTTTCGTCCTAATGAAAAACTGTTTTTT.